This TCR beta chain originates from a study of early T cells in non-severe SARS-CoV-2 infection. Across the whole study: Sequencing input comprised bulk RNA from unsorted whole blood; chain pairing was not available.

About this clonotype: Its antigen is not known.

Attached unique molecular identifiers marked individual cDNA molecules. MiXCR, applied by TCRdb to the 5' RACE reads, yields one record per CDR3 protein. The sample shows just under 65,000 distinct CDR3 sequences, about 12% of them seen only once. General study results and limits: Sequences matched to VDJdb favored anti-spike CD8 responses, while private and CD4 specificities were missed.

In germline, CDR1 is MNHNY, CDR2 SVGAGI (reference sequence). V dropped 0 bases and J dropped 3 bases, with 9 bases sitting between them. The CDR3 runs 15 residues. The V and J genes are TRBV6-6 and TRBJ2-4; D uncertain. The sequence was obtained from an adult who was a healthcare worker with PCR-confirmed SARS-CoV-2 infection or an uninfected control (not recorded which). Source material: whole blood. CDR3 residues: CASSYSNEGKNIQYF. CDR3 sequence (DNA): TGTGCCAGCAGTTACTCCAACGAAGGCAAAAACATTCAGTACTTC.